One and the same sample provided the 5 T cell receptor beta chains below, sequenced in a study of monozygotic twins with inflammatory bowel disease. With the 5' RACE reads reprocessed, TCRdb shows one record per CDR3 protein and no DNA. There are approximately 400,000 distinct CDR3 sequences in the sample, with about 2.3% held by the top ten. Sequencing was carried out using blood. The receptors here all came from a human donor with ulcerative colitis or Crohn's disease, or a healthy co-twin of an affected twin (not recorded which).

The CDR3 loop reads CASSHLAGTDTQYF. The rearrangement joins TRBV3-1 to TRBJ2-3; the D call of TRBD2 rests on TCRdb alone, since no DNA is present to check it. CDR3 length: 14 residues. CDR1 is LGHDT, CDR2 YNNKEL, per germline (reference sequence).

CDR3 sequence: CASSAGLADNEQFF. The V gene is TRBV11-2, the J gene TRBJ2-1; TCRdb's D call, TRBD2, is unchecked because there is no DNA. The CDR3 loop spans 14 amino acids. Looked up from germline, CDR1 is SGHAT and CDR2 is FQNNGV.

The rearrangement joins TRBV27 to TRBJ1-4; as DNA is missing, the TRBD1 call by TCRdb cannot be tested. Germline CDR1 and CDR2: MNHEY and SMNVEV (reference sequence). The CDR3 spans 17 residues. The CDR3 is CASSPRTFQGNNEKLFF. The complete variable domain, with remaining parts taken from reference TRBV27 and TRBJ1-4, reads EAQVTQNPRYLITVTGKKLTVTCSQNMNHEYMSWYRQDPGLGLRQIYYSMNVEVTDKGDVPEGYKVSRKEKRNFPLILESPSPNQTSLYFCASSPRTFQGNNEKLFFGSGTQLSVL.

The gene calls are TRBV11-2 and TRBJ2-7; lacking DNA, the TRBD2 call made by TCRdb goes unchecked. The CDR3 covers 18 residues. Germline-derived CDR1 and CDR2 are SGHAT and FQNNGV. Here the CDR3 reads CASSLGAGGRILSYEQYF.

The chain employs TRBV7-3 and TRBJ2-7; without DNA, the TCRdb call of TRBD2 cannot be checked. This CDR3 is 16 amino acids long. CDR1 is SGHTA and CDR2 is FQGTGA in the germline V gene. The CDR3 region is CASSLGWRVSGYEQYF. The entire variable domain, with the rest obtained from reference TRBV7-3 and TRBJ2-7, is as follows: GAGVSQTPSNKVTEKGKYVELRCDPISGHTALYWYRQSLGQGPEFLIYFQGTGAADDSGLPNDRFFAVRPEGSVSTLKIQRTERGDSAVYLCASSLGWRVSGYEQYFGPGTRLTVT.